This T cell receptor beta chain stems from a study of CXCR3-negative and CXCR3-positive naive CD8 T cells. In the study overall: There were some 140 million TRB reads altogether, and each library had about 1.5 +/- 0.3 million of them.

Germline lookup yields CDR1 LNHDA and CDR2 SQIVND (reference sequence). There are 15 residues in the CDR3. Study-level results: In naive cells, CXCR3-negative and CXCR3-positive subsets had similar TRBV-TRBJ usage; memory cells differed. A higher hydrophobicity marked the TRB CDR3s of CXCR3-positive naive cells versus CXCR3-negative naive cells.

On this clonotype itself: No antigen is known for it.

UMI labels and 5' RACE were used to prepare the TRB cDNA libraries. No DNA is given; TCRdb re-called the 5' RACE reads and lists each CDR3 protein once. In all, the sample yields tens of thousands of distinct CDR3 sequences. Sequencing input: naive CXCR3+ CD8+ T cells from blood. Subset defined: CD45RO-CCR7+CD27+CD95- naive CD8+ T cells expressing CXCR3 (TNR3+). The chain combines TRBV19 with TRBJ2-2; TCRdb reports TRBD1, a call that lacks DNA to check it against. This TCR was recovered from a human donor in good health. Some clones in this sample may be carry-over from other donors' samples. The CDR3 reads CASSVLQGDTGELFF.